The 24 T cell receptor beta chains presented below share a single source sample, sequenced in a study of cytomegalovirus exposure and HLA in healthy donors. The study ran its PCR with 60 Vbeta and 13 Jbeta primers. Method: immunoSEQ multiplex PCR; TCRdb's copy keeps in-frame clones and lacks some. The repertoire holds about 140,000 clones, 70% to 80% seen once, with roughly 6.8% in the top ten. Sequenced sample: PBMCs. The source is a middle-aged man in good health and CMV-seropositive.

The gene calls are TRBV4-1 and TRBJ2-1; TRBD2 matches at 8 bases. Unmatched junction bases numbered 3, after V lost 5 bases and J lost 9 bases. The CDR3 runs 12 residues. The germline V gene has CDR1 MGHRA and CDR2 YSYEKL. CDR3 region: CASSLSGGEQFF. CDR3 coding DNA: TGCGCCAGCAGCTTGAGCGGGGGTGAGCAGTTCTTC.

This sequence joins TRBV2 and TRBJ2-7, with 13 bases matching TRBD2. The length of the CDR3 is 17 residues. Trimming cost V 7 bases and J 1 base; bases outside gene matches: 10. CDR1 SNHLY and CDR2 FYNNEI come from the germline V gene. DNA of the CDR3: TGTGCCAGCATCCCAGGACTAGCGGGAGAATCGTCCTACGAGCAGTACTTC. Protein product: CASIPGLAGESSYEQYF.

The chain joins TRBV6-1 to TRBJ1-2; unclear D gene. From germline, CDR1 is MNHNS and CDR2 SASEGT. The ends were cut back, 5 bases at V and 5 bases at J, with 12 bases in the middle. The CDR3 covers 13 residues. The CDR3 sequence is CASSPNGPYGYTF. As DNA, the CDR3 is TGTGCCAGCAGTCCAAATGGCCCTTATGGCTACACCTTC.

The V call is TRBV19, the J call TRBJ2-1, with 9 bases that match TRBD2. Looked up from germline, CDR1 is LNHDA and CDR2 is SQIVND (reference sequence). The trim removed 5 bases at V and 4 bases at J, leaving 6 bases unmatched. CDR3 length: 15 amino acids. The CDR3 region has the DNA TGTGCCAGTAGTGGGACTAGCTCTCAATACAATGAGCAGTTCTTC. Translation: CASSGTSSQYNEQFF. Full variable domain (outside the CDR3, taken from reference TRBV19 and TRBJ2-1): DGGITQSPKYLFRKEGQNVTLSCEQNLNHDAMYWYRQDPGQGLRLIYYSQIVNDFQKGDIAEGYSVSREKKESFPLTVTSAQKNPTAFYLCASSGTSSQYNEQFFGPGTRLTVL.

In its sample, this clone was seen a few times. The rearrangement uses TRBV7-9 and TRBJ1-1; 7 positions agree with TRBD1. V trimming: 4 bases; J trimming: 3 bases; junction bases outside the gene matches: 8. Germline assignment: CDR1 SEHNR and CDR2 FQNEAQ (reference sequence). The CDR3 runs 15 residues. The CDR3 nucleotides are TGTGCCAGCAGCTCCCCAACAGGGGCGGACACTGAAGCTTTCTTT. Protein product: CASSSPTGADTEAFF.

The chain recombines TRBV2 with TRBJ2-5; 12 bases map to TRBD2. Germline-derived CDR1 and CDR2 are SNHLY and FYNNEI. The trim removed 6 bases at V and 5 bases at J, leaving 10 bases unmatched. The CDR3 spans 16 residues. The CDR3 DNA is TGTGCCAGCAGGGGGAACCTAGCGGGAGGGCAGGAGACCCAGTACTTC. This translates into CASRGNLAGGQETQYF. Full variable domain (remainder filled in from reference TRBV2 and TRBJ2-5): EPEVTQTPSHQVTQMGQEVILRCVPISNHLYFYWYRQILGQKVEFLVSFYNNEISEKSEIFDDQFSVERPDGSNFTLKIRSTKLEDSAMYFCASRGNLAGGQETQYFGPGTRLLVL.

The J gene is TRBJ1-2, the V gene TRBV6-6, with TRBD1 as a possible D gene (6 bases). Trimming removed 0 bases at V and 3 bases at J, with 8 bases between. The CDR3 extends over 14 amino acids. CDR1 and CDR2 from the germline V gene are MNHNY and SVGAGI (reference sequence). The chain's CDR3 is CASSYSDSYYGYTF. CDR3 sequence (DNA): TGTGCCAGCAGTTACTCGGACAGCTACTATGGCTACACCTTC.

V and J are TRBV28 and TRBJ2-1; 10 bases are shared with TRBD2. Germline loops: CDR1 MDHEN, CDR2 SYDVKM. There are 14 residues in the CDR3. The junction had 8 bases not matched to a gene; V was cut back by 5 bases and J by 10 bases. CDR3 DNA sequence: TGTGCCAGCAGTGAGGCTAGCGGGAGCTTGGAGCAGTTCTTC. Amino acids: CASSEASGSLEQFF.

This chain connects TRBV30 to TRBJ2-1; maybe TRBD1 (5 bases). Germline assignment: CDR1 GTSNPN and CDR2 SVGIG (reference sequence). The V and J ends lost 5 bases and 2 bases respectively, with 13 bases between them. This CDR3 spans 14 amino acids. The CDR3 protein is CAWVLRGTYNEQFF. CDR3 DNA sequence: TGTGCCTGGGTCTTAAGGGGCACCTACAATGAGCAGTTCTTC.

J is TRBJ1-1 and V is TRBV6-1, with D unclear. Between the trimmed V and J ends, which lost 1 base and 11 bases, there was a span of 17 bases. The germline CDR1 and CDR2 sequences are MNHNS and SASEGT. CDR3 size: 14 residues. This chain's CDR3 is CASSEVGDGSAAFF. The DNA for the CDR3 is TGTGCCAGCAGTGAAGTGGGAGACGGTTCGGCGGCTTTCTTT.

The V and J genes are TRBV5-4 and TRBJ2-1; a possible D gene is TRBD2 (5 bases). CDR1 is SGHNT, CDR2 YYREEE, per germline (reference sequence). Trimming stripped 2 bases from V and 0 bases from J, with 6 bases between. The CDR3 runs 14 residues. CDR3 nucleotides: TGTGCCAGCAGCTTAGCGGTCTCCTACAATGAGCAGTTCTTC. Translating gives CASSLAVSYNEQFF.

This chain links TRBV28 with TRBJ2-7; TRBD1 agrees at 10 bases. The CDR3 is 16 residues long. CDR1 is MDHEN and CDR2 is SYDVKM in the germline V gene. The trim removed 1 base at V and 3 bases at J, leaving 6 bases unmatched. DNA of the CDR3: TGTGCCAGCAGTTTATTAGAGGGACAGGGGTACTACGAGCAGTACTTC. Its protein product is CASSLLEGQGYYEQYF.

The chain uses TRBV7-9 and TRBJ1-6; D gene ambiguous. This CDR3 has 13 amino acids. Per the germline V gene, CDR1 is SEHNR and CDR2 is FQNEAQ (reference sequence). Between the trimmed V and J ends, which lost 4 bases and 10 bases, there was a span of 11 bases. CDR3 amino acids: CASSSRSGSPLHF. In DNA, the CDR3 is TGTGCCAGCAGCTCGCGTTCGGGATCACCCCTCCACTTT. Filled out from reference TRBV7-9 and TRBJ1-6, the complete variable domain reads DTGVSQNPRHKITKRGQNVTFRCDPISEHNRLYWYRQTLGQGPEFLTYFQNEAQLEKSRLLSDRFSAERPKGSFSTLEIQRTEQGDSAMYLCASSSRSGSPLHFGNGTRLTVT.

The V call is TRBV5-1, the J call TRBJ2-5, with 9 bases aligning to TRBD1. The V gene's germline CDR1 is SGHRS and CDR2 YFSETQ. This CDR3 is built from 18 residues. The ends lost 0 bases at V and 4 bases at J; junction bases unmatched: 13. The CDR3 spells CASSLVGAGGTGIETQYF. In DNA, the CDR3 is TGCGCCAGCAGCTTGGTGGGGGCAGGAGGGACAGGGATAGAGACCCAGTACTTC.

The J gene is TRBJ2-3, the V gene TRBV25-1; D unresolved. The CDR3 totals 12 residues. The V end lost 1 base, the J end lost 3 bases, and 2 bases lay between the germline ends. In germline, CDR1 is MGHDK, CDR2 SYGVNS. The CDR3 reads CASSELTDTQYF. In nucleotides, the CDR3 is TGTGCCAGCAGTGAATTAACAGATACGCAGTATTTT.

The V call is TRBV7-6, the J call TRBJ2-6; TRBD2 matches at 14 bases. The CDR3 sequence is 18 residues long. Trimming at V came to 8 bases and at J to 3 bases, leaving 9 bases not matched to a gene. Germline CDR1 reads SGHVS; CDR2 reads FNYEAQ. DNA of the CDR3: TGTGCCAGCGGTAGACTAGCGGGAGGGCCAAATGGGGCCAACGTCCTGACTTTC. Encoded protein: CASGRLAGGPNGANVLTF.

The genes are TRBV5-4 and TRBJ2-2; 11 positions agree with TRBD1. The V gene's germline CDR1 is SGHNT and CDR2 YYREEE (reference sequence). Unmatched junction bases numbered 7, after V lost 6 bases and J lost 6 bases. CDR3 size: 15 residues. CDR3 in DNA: TGTGCCAGCAAACCGGGACAGGGGGTGCCCGGGGAGCTGTTTTTT. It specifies CASKPGQGVPGELFF.

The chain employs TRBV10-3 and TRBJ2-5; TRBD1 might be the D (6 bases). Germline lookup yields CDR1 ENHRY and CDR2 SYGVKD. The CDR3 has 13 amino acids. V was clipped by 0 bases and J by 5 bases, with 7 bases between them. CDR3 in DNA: TGTGCCATCAGTGAGTCCCAGGGGGAGACCCAGTACTTC. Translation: CAISESQGETQYF.

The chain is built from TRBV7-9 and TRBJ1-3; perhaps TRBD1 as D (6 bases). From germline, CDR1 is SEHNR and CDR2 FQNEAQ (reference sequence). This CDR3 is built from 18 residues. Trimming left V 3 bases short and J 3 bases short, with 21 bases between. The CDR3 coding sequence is TGTGCCAGCAGCTTCAACACACAGGGAAGAATCGGTGGAAACACCATATATTTT. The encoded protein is CASSFNTQGRIGGNTIYF.

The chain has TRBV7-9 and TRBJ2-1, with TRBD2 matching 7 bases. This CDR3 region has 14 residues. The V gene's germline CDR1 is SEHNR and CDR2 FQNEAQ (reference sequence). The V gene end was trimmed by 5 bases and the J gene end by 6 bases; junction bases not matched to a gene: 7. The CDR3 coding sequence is TGTGCCAGCAGCCCACTAGCGTACACCAATGAGCAGTTCTTC. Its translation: CASSPLAYTNEQFF.

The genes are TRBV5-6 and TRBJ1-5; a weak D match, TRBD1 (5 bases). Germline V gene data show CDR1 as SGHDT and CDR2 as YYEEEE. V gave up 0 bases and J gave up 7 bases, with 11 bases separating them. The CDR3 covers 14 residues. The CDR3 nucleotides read TGTGCCAGCAGCTTGGGGGGCAGTCGGCAGCCCCAGCATTTT. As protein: CASSLGGSRQPQHF.

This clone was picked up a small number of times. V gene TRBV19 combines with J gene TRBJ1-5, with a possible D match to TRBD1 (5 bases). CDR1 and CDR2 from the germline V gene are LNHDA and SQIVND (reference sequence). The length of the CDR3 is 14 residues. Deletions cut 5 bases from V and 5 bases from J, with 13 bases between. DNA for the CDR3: TGTGCCAGTAGTTTCGGGGGTGAATATCAGCCCCAGCATTTT. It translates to CASSFGGEYQPQHF.

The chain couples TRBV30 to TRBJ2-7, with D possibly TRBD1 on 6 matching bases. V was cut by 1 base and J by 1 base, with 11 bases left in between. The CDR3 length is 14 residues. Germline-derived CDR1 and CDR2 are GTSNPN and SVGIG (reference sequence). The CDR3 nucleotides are TGTGCCTGGAGTGGGGGGCAGGGATCCTACGAGCAGTACTTC. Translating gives CAWSGGQGSYEQYF. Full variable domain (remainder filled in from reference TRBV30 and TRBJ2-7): SQTIHQWPATLVQPVGSPLSLECTVEGTSNPNLYWYRQAAGRGLQLLFYSVGIGQISSEVPQNLSASRPQDRQFILSSKKLLLSDSGFYLCAWSGGQGSYEQYFGPGTRLTVT.

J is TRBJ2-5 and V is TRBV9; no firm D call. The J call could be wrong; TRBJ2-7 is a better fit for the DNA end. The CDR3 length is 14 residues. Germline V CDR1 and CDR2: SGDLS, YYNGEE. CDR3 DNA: TGTGCCAGCAGCGTTAGAGACGGAGCCTACGAGCAGTACTTC. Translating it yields CASSVRDGAYEQYF.